This TCR beta chain appears in the sequencing data of a study of cytomegalovirus exposure and HLA in healthy donors. The study, taken as a whole, reports: Cytomegalovirus status was reportedly diagnosed by the classifier with high specificity and sensitivity.

The PCR contained 60 Vbeta and 13 Jbeta primers. The protocol was immunoSEQ multiplex PCR, while the TCRdb copy is restricted to in-frame clones and leaves out a portion. In all, the sample yields roughly 50,000 clones. To note about this clone: Its antigen is unidentified.

This CDR3 has 12 residues. Germline V lookup: CDR1 SQVTM, CDR2 ANQGSEA. Trimming pared 4 bases from V and 4 bases from J, leaving 8 bases between. The TCR originated in a woman aged 40 to 50 in good health and CMV-seronegative. V gene TRBV29-1 combines with J gene TRBJ2-1; no clear D gene. The sample was PBMCs. DNA for the CDR3: TGCAGCGTTGGGTTGCGGTACAATGAGCAGTTCTTC. Amino acid sequence: CSVGLRYNEQFF.